This TCR beta chain was sequenced during a study of shared clonotypes between healthy human individuals. Per germline, CDR1 MNHNY and CDR2 SVGAGI (reference sequence). CDR3 length equals 14 residues. The V gene lost 2 bases and the J gene lost 5 bases, with 13 bases spanning the gap. Assay used: immunoSEQ multiplex PCR; TCRdb lists only in-frame clones, some missing. The table records about 2.2 million clones, approximately 94% of them present only once. In this sample, this clone turned up once. Positive CCR7 selection of CD45RO-negative cells yielded the naive CD8 cells, and terminally differentiated effector memory CD45RA+ cells were excluded.

Sequenced sample: naive CD8+ T cells from PBMCs. This clonotype was sampled from a man between 18 and 29 years old in good health. Some clones in this sample may be carry-over from other donors' samples. The chain joins TRBV6-6 to TRBJ2-7; D perhaps matches TRBD1 (5 bases). This CDR3 is CASSYSHPGNEQYF. The DNA for the CDR3 is TGTGCCAGCAGTTACAGCCACCCAGGGAACGAGCAGTACTTC.